A single sample gave rise to the 32 T cell receptor beta chains below, sequenced in a study of cytomegalovirus exposure and HLA in healthy donors. With 60 Vbeta and 13 Jbeta primers, the PCR was carried out. Profiled with immunoSEQ multiplex PCR; TCRdb holds only in-frame clones, not every one. The sample consists of roughly 150,000 clones, over 70% of them appearing once. Specimen: PBMCs. The receptors here all came from a man aged 45-65 years in good health and CMV-seropositive.

The chain joins TRBV4-1 to TRBJ2-1; TRBD2 aligns across 8 bases. Germline V gene sequence: CDR1 MGHRA, CDR2 YSYEKL. V lost 5 bases to trimming and J lost 2 bases; unmatched junction nucleotides: 8. CDR3 length: 16 residues. CDR3: CASSTPGTSTYNEQFF. The CDR3, as DNA: TGCGCCAGCAGCACCCCCGGGACTAGTACCTACAATGAGCAGTTCTTC.

This clone was seen a handful of times. The chain uses TRBV5-4 and TRBJ2-5; D is perhaps TRBD2 (6 bases). V was trimmed by 0 bases and J by 4 bases, leaving 16 bases between them. The CDR3 length is 16 residues. Germline V gene lookup returns CDR1 SGHNT and CDR2 YYREEE (reference sequence). CDR3 in amino acids: CASSLAGTYSGETQYF. The CDR3 coding sequence is TGTGCCAGCAGCTTGGCCGGGACTTACAGCGGAGAGACCCAGTACTTC.

The genes are TRBV6-6 and TRBJ2-2, with 8 bases identical to TRBD2. This CDR3 is 16 amino acids long. Germline V gives CDR1 MNHNY, CDR2 SVGAGI (reference sequence). V trimming: 6 bases; J trimming: 7 bases; junction bases outside the gene matches: 13. CDR3 DNA sequence: TGTGCCAGCAGCCTCACACCCGGGGGGGCTGGCGGGGAGCTGTTTTTT. Protein product: CASSLTPGGAGGELFF.

The chain joins TRBV5-4 to TRBJ2-3, with TRBD2 matching 15 bases. CDR3 size: 16 residues. Germline V gene data show CDR1 as SGHNT and CDR2 as YYREEE (reference sequence). J lost 4 bases, V lost 4 bases, and 4 bases had no gene match. The CDR3 reads CASSMGLAGGSDTQYF. The CDR3, as DNA: TGTGCCAGCAGCATGGGACTAGCGGGAGGATCAGATACGCAGTATTTT. The whole variable domain, filled in from reference TRBV5-4 and TRBJ2-3, reads ETGVTQSPTHLIKTRGQQVTLRCSSQSGHNTVSWYQQALGQGPQFIFQYYREEENGRGNFPPRFSGLQFPNYSSELNVNALELDDSALYLCASSMGLAGGSDTQYFGPGTRLTVL.

The rearrangement uses TRBV6-5 and TRBJ1-1; D perhaps matches TRBD1 (6 bases). Germline V gene sequence: CDR1 MNHEY, CDR2 SVGAGI. V lost 5 bases and J 2 bases, leaving 15 bases between the germline ends. The CDR3 is 15 residues long. CDR3 in amino acids: CASSRGGALNTEAFF. The CDR3 DNA reads TGTGCCAGCAGTCGAGGGGGGGCGCTTAACACTGAAGCTTTCTTT.

DNA for the CDR3: TGTGCCAGCAGCTTAGCAACGGTGAACACTGAAGCTTTCTTT. This encodes CASSLATVNTEAFF. The chain joins TRBV7-8 to TRBJ1-1; no clear D. The V gene's germline CDR1 is SGHVS and CDR2 FQNEAQ. Deletions cut 0 bases from V and 0 bases from J, with 5 bases between. The length of the CDR3 is 14 residues.

The rearrangement uses TRBV9 and TRBJ2-7; D is possibly TRBD1 (5 bases). Trimming shortened V by 2 bases and J by 5 bases, and 14 bases separated the two germline ends. The germline gives CDR1 SGDLS, CDR2 YYNGEE. The CDR3 has 14 residues. The CDR3 sequence is CASSVQGASDEQYF. The DNA of the CDR3 is TGTGCCAGCAGCGTCCAGGGTGCTTCGGACGAGCAGTACTTC.

V usage is TRBV28 and J usage is TRBJ2-1, with TRBD2 as a possible D gene (5 bases). This CDR3 is 16 amino acids long. V lost 7 bases and J 7 bases, leaving 23 bases between the germline ends. The germline gives CDR1 MDHEN, CDR2 SYDVKM. This chain's CDR3 is CASTPDSRGIKNEQFF. The CDR3 bases are TGTGCCAGCACCCCCGACTCGCGAGGGATTAAGAATGAGCAGTTCTTC.

V gene TRBV19 combines with J gene TRBJ1-4; TRBD1 agrees at 9 bases. The V segment lost 9 bases and the J segment 8 bases; nucleotides outside the gene matches: 7. Germline V gene sequence: CDR1 LNHDA, CDR2 SQIVND (reference sequence). CDR3 size: 13 residues. The CDR3 nucleotides are TGTGCCAGCAAGGACAGGGGAGGCGAAAAACTGTTTTTT. Translation gives CASKDRGGEKLFF.

V gene TRBV9 combines with J gene TRBJ2-2, with unresolved D. V was clipped by 0 bases and J by 4 bases, with 13 bases between them. This CDR3 region has 16 residues. CDR1 and CDR2 (germline): SGDLS, YYNGEE. In nucleotides, the CDR3 is TGTGCCAGCAGCGTAGTAAAAGCCGCCGGCACCGGGGAGCTGTTTTTT. It specifies CASSVVKAAGTGELFF.

V is TRBV7-8 and J is TRBJ2-2, with 10 nucleotides matching TRBD2. The CDR3 is 16 amino acids. Germline CDR1 and CDR2: SGHVS and FQNEAQ. The trim removed 5 bases at V and 8 bases at J, leaving 11 bases unmatched. The CDR3 DNA follows: TGTGCCAGCAGCCTCCTGGGTAGCGGGAGGAAGGGGGAGCTGTTTTTT. This gives the protein CASSLLGSGRKGELFF. The full variable domain, rest sourced from reference TRBV7-8 and TRBJ2-2, is GAGVSQSPRYKVAKRGQDVALRCDPISGHVSLFWYQQALGQGPEFLTYFQNEAQLDKSGLPSDRFFAERPEGSVSTLKIQRTQQEDSAVYLCASSLLGSGRKGELFFGEGSRLTVL.

This clone was seen a few times. This sequence joins TRBV5-1 and TRBJ1-3, with 9 nucleotides matching TRBD1. The CDR3 contains 18 residues. In germline, CDR1 is SGHRS, CDR2 YFSETQ. The trim removed 4 bases at V and 0 bases at J, leaving 11 bases unmatched. CDR3 DNA: TGCGCCAGCAGCGAGGGGTCGGACAGGGGTCTCTCTGGAAACACCATATATTTT. Translating gives CASSEGSDRGLSGNTIYF. The whole variable domain, remainder taken from reference TRBV5-1 and TRBJ1-3, is KAGVTQTPRYLIKTRGQQVTLSCSPISGHRSVSWYQQTPGQGLQFLFEYFSETQRNKGNFPGRFSGRQFSNSRSEMNVSTLELGDSALYLCASSEGSDRGLSGNTIYFGEGSWLTVV.

The chain joins TRBV7-9 to TRBJ2-7, with D uncertain. V was shortened by 2 bases and J by 6 bases, with 11 bases between the two germline ends. The CDR3 runs to 13 residues. Per germline, CDR1 SEHNR and CDR2 FQNEAQ (reference sequence). The CDR3 is CASSLLLSGEQYF. Written as DNA, the CDR3 is TGTGCCAGCAGCTTACTCCTTAGTGGCGAGCAGTACTTC.

This chain uses TRBV7-3 with TRBJ2-7, with a possible D match to TRBD2 (6 bases). Trimming removed 8 bases at V and 2 bases at J, with 10 bases between. This CDR3 has 12 residues. Germline CDR1 and CDR2: SGHTA and FQGTGA. The CDR3, as DNA: TGTGCCAGCCCCGGAGGGACCTACGAGCAGTACTTC. Translating gives CASPGGTYEQYF.

The chain has TRBV2 and TRBJ2-3; 10 positions match TRBD2. There are 18 residues in the CDR3. V trimming: 1 base; J trimming: 0 bases; junction bases outside the gene matches: 7. Germline CDR1 reads SNHLY; CDR2 reads FYNNEI. The CDR3 loop reads CASSEGGLAGASTDTQYF. The CDR3 DNA is TGTGCCAGCAGTGAAGGCGGGCTAGCGGGAGCCAGCACAGATACGCAGTATTTT. Together with reference TRBV2 and TRBJ2-3, the CDR3 gives the full variable domain: EPEVTQTPSHQVTQMGQEVILRCVPISNHLYFYWYRQILGQKVEFLVSFYNNEISEKSEIFDDQFSVERPDGSNFTLKIRSTKLEDSAMYFCASSEGGLAGASTDTQYFGPGTRLTVL.

This chain connects TRBV11-2 to TRBJ2-5; D is perhaps TRBD2 (5 bases). This CDR3 has 14 amino acids. Germline V gene data show CDR1 as SGHAT and CDR2 as FQNNGV. Trimming removed 5 bases at V and 1 base at J, with 11 bases between. The CDR3 DNA sequence: TGTGCCAGCAGCCCGGGGTTAACCCAAGAGACCCAGTACTTC. This sequence encodes CASSPGLTQETQYF. The full variable domain, completed using reference TRBV11-2 and TRBJ2-5, is EAGVAQSPRYKIIEKRQSVAFWCNPISGHATLYWYQQILGQGPKLLIQFQNNGVVDDSQLPKDRFSAERLKGVDSTLKIQPAKLEDSAVYLCASSPGLTQETQYFGPGTRLLVL.

As regards this clone: The same CDR3 also results from other DNA sequences found in this sample. The rearrangement links TRBV28 to TRBJ1-2; TRBD1 aligns across 7 bases. V dropped 5 bases and J dropped 3; count of bases not matched to a gene: 3. This CDR3 region has 13 residues. Germline V gene data show CDR1 as MDHEN and CDR2 as SYDVKM. CDR3: CASSLGTDYGYTF. The CDR3 DNA reads as TGTGCCAGCAGTCTAGGGACAGACTATGGCTACACCTTC.

The chain employs TRBV5-1 and TRBJ1-2; D not resolved. Germline CDR1 is SGHRS and CDR2 is YFSETQ. The ends were cut back, 2 bases at V and 2 bases at J, with 13 bases in the middle. This CDR3 comprises 15 residues. The CDR3 DNA follows: TGCGCCAGCAGCTTAAGTCCCGGGAACAACTATGGCTACACCTTC. This gives the protein CASSLSPGNNYGYTF.

The V and J genes are TRBV30 and TRBJ2-3; a possible D gene is TRBD2 (5 bases). V lost 7 bases and J 0 bases, leaving 8 bases between the germline ends. The CDR3 sequence is 12 residues long. CDR1 and CDR2 from the germline V gene are GTSNPN and SVGIG (reference sequence). The CDR3 DNA is TGTGCCTCCTCGGGAAGCACAGATACGCAGTATTTT. Translation: CASSGSTDTQYF. Together with reference TRBV30 and TRBJ2-3, the CDR3 gives the full variable domain: SQTIHQWPATLVQPVGSPLSLECTVEGTSNPNLYWYRQAAGRGLQLLFYSVGIGQISSEVPQNLSASRPQDRQFILSSKKLLLSDSGFYLCASSGSTDTQYFGPGTRLTVL.

This clone was seen a handful of times. J is TRBJ2-1 and V is TRBV5-1; perhaps TRBD1 as D (6 bases). V dropped 7 bases and J dropped 1 base, with 15 bases sitting between them. In germline, CDR1 is SGHRS, CDR2 YFSETQ. The CDR3 has 15 amino acids. CDR3 nucleotide sequence: TGCGCCAGCCGCCCTACAGGGAGATCCTACAATGAGCAGTTCTTC. Translated: CASRPTGRSYNEQFF. Combining the CDR3 with reference TRBV5-1 and TRBJ2-1 gives the whole variable domain KAGVTQTPRYLIKTRGQQVTLSCSPISGHRSVSWYQQTPGQGLQFLFEYFSETQRNKGNFPGRFSGRQFSNSRSEMNVSTLELGDSALYLCASRPTGRSYNEQFFGPGTRLTVL.

This sequence joins TRBV4-1 and TRBJ2-5, with D uncertain. V gave up 2 bases and J gave up 3 bases, with 7 bases separating them. Per germline, CDR1 MGHRA and CDR2 YSYEKL. The CDR3 runs 13 residues. This CDR3 reads CASSQTQEETQYF. CDR3 in DNA: TGCGCCAGCAGCCAAACTCAGGAAGAGACCCAGTACTTC.

This clone was seen once. The chain couples TRBV5-1 to TRBJ1-2, with TRBD1 matching over 9 bases. V shed 1 base and J 10 bases; nucleotides not matched to a gene: 17. The length of the CDR3 is 17 residues. Germline CDR1 SGHRS, CDR2 YFSETQ. CDR3 nucleotides: TGCGCCAGCAGCTTGTCCGCCTCCGGGACAGGGTTATTGTCCTACACCTTC. It yields the protein CASSLSASGTGLLSYTF.

This chain joins TRBV27 and TRBJ2-6; D not certain. Deletions cut 5 bases from V and 3 bases from J, with 8 bases between. Germline lookup yields CDR1 MNHEY and CDR2 SMNVEV (reference sequence). CDR3 size: 14 residues. The CDR3 reads CASSTELGANVLTF. CDR3 bases: TGTGCCAGCAGTACGGAGCTTGGGGCCAACGTCCTGACTTTC.

The chain uses TRBV23-1 and TRBJ2-5, with D maybe TRBD1 (6 bases). TRBV23-1 is designated an ORF whose function remains uncertain. There are 14 residues in the CDR3. The V and J ends lost 4 bases and 4 bases respectively, with 13 bases between them. Written as DNA, the CDR3 is TGCGCCAGCAGTCCGACAGGCAAGCTAGAGACCCAGTACTTC. Protein sequence: CASSPTGKLETQYF.

The chain joins TRBV15 to TRBJ2-1; tentative D call: TRBD2 (6 bases). Germline V CDR1 and CDR2: LNHNV, YYDKDF (reference sequence). V was pared by 7 bases and J by 0 bases, with 10 bases between. The CDR3 is made up of 14 amino acids. The CDR3 here is CATTREYSYNEQFF. The CDR3 DNA is TGTGCCACCACCCGGGAGTACTCCTACAATGAGCAGTTCTTC.

This clone appeared a few times. The rearrangement links TRBV4-2 to TRBJ2-1; D is ambiguous. The CDR3 is 14 residues long. Germline V gene sequence: CDR1 LGHNA, CDR2 YNFKEQ. V lost 2 bases and J lost 0, with 5 bases in between. The CDR3 DNA follows: TGTGCCAGCAGCCAAAGAGCCTCCTACAATGAGCAGTTCTTC. Amino acids: CASSQRASYNEQFF.

This clone was picked up a small number of times. This chain joins TRBV19 and TRBJ2-3; D unclear. Germline values: CDR1 LNHDA, CDR2 SQIVND (reference sequence). Trimming removed 6 bases from V and 0 bases from J, with 4 bases in between. The CDR3 runs 12 residues. The CDR3 loop reads CASRTSTDTQYF. The CDR3 DNA is TGTGCCAGTAGGACTAGCACAGATACGCAGTATTTT.

The CDR3 reads CASSRDGPLANEQFF. CDR3 bases: TGCGCCAGCAGCCGGGATGGTCCACTAGCGAATGAGCAGTTCTTC. The chain recombines TRBV5-1 with TRBJ2-1; 7 nucleotides match TRBD2. Germline CDR1 SGHRS, CDR2 YFSETQ. The CDR3 has 15 residues. Unmatched junction bases numbered 11, after V lost 4 bases and J lost 7 bases.

A single count supports this clone. The V call is TRBV20-1, the J call TRBJ2-1; D is unresolved. Germline values: CDR1 DFQATT, CDR2 SNEGSKA (reference sequence). The CDR3 loop spans 11 amino acids. The CDR3 loop is CRPEAYNEQFF. The CDR3 DNA reads as TGCAGGCCTGAGGCCTACAATGAGCAGTTCTTC.

This clone appeared a single time. This chain uses TRBV25-1 with TRBJ2-7; maybe TRBD2 (6 bases). The CDR3 sequence is 14 residues long. The germline V gene encodes CDR1 MGHDK and CDR2 SYGVNS. The V gene lost 2 bases and the J gene lost 0 bases, with 8 bases spanning the gap. Here the CDR3 reads CASSEGGSSYEQYF. The CDR3 region has the DNA TGTGCCAGCAGTGAAGGAGGGAGCTCCTACGAGCAGTACTTC.

The V gene is TRBV29-1, the J gene TRBJ1-1; no firm D call. CDR3 size: 13 residues. Trimming cost V 6 bases and J 0 bases, with 11 bases left between them. Germline CDR1 is SQVTM and CDR2 is ANQGSEA. CDR3 nucleotide sequence: TGCAGCGTCAACAACGATTTGAACACTGAAGCTTTCTTT. This sequence encodes CSVNNDLNTEAFF.

As for this clone: This specimen includes other DNA sequences encoding the same CDR3. The J gene is TRBJ2-2, the V gene TRBV5-1, with D maybe TRBD2 (6 bases). The CDR3 covers 14 residues. V lost 1 base and J 4 bases, leaving 8 bases between the germline ends. Germline CDR1 SGHRS, CDR2 YFSETQ. Here the CDR3 DNA reads TGCGCCAGCAGCTTGTCCGGGGGCACCGGGGAGCTGTTTTTT. Encoded protein: CASSLSGGTGELFF. Complete variable domain (other parts from reference TRBV5-1 and TRBJ2-2): KAGVTQTPRYLIKTRGQQVTLSCSPISGHRSVSWYQQTPGQGLQFLFEYFSETQRNKGNFPGRFSGRQFSNSRSEMNVSTLELGDSALYLCASSLSGGTGELFFGEGSRLTVL.